This T cell receptor (beta chain) is drawn from a study of blood T cell repertoires in COVID-19. At the level of the study: The origin of the acute and convalescent COVID-19 samples was the United States, Italy and Spain.

V was pared by 2 bases and J by 4 bases, with 7 bases of the junction left unmatched. This CDR3 has 16 amino acids. Germline lookup yields CDR1 SGHDN and CDR2 FVKESK. In the authors' workflow: Scientists estimated how many nucleated cells there were by amplifying reference gene primers. The table came from immunoSEQ multiplex PCR; TCRdb's copy has only in-frame clones and leaves some out. The V and J calls and clone size are taken from that table; D and trimming were inferred from the DNA. The sample has approximately 270,000 clones; approximately 86% are singletons. Sequenced: peripheral blood. This TCR came from a human donor with COVID-19, enrolled during active disease. The donor label of this sample is uncertain. The chain has TRBV14 and TRBJ2-2; the match to TRBD1 covers 7 bases. CDR3 amino acids: CASSQQGQEITGELFF. The CDR3 DNA reads as TGTGCCAGCAGCCAACAAGGACAGGAGATCACCGGGGAGCTGTTTTTT.